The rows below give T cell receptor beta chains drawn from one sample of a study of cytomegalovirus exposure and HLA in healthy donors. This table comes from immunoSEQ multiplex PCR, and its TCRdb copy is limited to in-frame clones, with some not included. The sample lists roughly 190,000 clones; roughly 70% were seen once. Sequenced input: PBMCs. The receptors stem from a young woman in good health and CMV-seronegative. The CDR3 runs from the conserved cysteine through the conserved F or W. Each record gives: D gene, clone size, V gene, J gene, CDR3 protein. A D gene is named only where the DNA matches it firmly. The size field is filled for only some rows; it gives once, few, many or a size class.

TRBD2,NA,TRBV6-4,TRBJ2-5,CASSDRTSGRLETQYF
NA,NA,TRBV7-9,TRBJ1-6,CASSPGVGSSRSPLHF
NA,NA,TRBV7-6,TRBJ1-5,CASSLVEGENQPQHF
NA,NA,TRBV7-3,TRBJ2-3,CASSLAGKTDTQYF
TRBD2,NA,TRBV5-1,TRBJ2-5,CASSLVLAGEQTQYF
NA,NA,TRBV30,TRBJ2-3,CAWKRTGSRDTQYF
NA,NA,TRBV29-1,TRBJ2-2,CSVSGLAGELFF
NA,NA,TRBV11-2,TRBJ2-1,CASSLGGRRAYNEQFF
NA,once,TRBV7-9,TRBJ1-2,CASSQIIGPPSLGGYTF
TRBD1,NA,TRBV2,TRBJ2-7,CASKEGGQALSYEQYF
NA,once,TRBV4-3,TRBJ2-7,CASSQDRGPYEQYF
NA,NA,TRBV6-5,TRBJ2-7,CATIKTASYEQYF
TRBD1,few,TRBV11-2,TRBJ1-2,CASSPMIGGFGYTF
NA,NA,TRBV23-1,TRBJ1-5,CASSRQEKFWSNQPQHF
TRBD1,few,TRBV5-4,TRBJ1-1,CASSARTGGTEAFF
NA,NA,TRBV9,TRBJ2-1,CASSVGGAGRSYNEQFF
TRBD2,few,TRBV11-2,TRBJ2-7,CASSHSGRSSYEQYF
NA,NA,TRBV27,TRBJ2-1,CASSRDGSSYNEQFF
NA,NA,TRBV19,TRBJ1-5,CASSIGSQSNQPQHF
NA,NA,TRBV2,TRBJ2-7,CASRATGSPLYEQYF
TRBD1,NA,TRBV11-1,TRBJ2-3,CASSDGTGPTYNTDTQYF
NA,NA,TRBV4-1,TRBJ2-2,CASSFRDLTFTGELFF
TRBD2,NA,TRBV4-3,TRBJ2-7,CASSQGTGRVYEQYF
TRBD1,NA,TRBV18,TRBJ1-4,CASSPGQGAVNEKLFF
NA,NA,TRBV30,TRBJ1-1,CAWNPFSPVMNTEAFF
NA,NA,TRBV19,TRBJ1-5,CASSWRGLGNQPQHF
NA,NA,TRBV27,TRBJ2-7,CASGRAVSYEQYF
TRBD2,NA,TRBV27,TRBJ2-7,CASKIAGTYEQYF
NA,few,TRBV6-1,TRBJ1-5,CASSDLVEQPQHF
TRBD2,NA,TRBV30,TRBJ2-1,CAWGAAGEHDEQFF
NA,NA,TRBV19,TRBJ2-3,CASSTQSSTDTQYF
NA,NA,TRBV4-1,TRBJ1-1,CASSQPTNKNTEAFF
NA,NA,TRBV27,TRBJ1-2,CASSEQGLGDGYTF
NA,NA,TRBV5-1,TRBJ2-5,CASSFNPGLTGQETQYF
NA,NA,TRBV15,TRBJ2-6,CATSSPRRGSSGANVLTF
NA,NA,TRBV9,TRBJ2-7,CASSATGIPYEQYF
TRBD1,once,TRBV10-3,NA,CAISEWTGNSYEQYF
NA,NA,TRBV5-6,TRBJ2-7,CASSLDRDYAYEQYF
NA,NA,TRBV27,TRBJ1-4,CASSLYPGATNEKLFF
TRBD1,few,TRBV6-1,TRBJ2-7,CASSVEADRGYEQYF
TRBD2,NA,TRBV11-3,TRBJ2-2,CASSPRAGGHANTGELFF
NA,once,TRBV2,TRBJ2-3,CASSRGAGGTDTQYF
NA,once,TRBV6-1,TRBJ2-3,CASSEQGRVTDTQYF
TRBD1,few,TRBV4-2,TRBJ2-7,CASSQEGQGAFYEQYF
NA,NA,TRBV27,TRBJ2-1,CASSFSLAGEQFF
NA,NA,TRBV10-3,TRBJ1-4,CAISYANEKLFF
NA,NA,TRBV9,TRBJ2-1,CASSVGGRPPYNEQFF
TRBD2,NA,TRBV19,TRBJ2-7,CASSIRGLGSSEQYF
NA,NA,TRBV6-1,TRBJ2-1,CASSANSARGNEQFF
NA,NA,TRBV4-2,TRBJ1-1,CASSLRLGTDTEAFF
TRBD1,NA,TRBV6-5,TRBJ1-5,CASSRRQGTDQPQHF
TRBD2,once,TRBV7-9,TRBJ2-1,CASTASKRGPNEQFF
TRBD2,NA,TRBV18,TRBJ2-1,CASSTLAGETYNEQFF